What follows are 18 T cell receptor beta chains derived from one specimen sequenced in a study of identical twins. TCRdb itself ran the 5' RACE reads through MiXCR, one entry per CDR3 protein. The table has 570,000 or so distinct CDR3 sequences, over 8.5% seen once. The data were also submitted as part of a second study, on yellow fever vaccine responses in identical twins.

Input material: PBMCs. These receptors were collected from a woman between 18 and 29 years old in good health.

The rearrangement joins TRBV30 to TRBJ2-2; D may be TRBD2 (5 bases). Trimming removed 0 bases from V and 0 bases from J, with 11 bases in between. The germline gives CDR1 GTSNPN, CDR2 SVGIG (reference sequence). The CDR3 runs 16 residues. CDR3 DNA: TGTGCCTGGAGTGTATACGCGGGTACGAACACCGGGGAGCTGTTTTTT. This encodes CAWSVYAGTNTGELFF.

This clonotype was seen repeatedly, ten times or more. The chain couples TRBV12-3 or TRBV12-4 to TRBJ2-7; either TRBD1 or TRBD2 may supply D (5 bases each). The CDR3 is made up of 12 amino acids. The V gene lost 6 bases and the J gene lost 9 bases, with 15 bases spanning the gap. The CDR3 sequence is CASSPGAVRQYF. The CDR3 coding sequence is TGTGCCAGCAGCCCCGGGGCCGTCCGGCAGTACTTC.

The gene calls are TRBV20-1 and TRBJ2-5; 9 bases are a match to TRBD2. V lost 5 bases to trimming and J lost 1 base; unmatched junction nucleotides: 5. In germline, CDR1 is DFQATT, CDR2 SNEGSKA (reference sequence). The CDR3 extends over 14 amino acids. The CDR3, as DNA: TGCAGTGCTTATGTAGCGGGGGTCCAAGAGACCCAGTACTTC. It yields the protein CSAYVAGVQETQYF.

This chain connects TRBV5-1 to TRBJ2-1; 9 bases match TRBD2. Germline V CDR1 and CDR2: SGHRS, YFSETQ. The CDR3 extends over 15 amino acids. V shed 0 bases, J shed 5 bases, and the junction held 3 bases outside the gene matches. In nucleotides, the CDR3 is TGCGCCAGCAGCTTGGTGACTAGCGGACACAATGAGCAGTTCTTC. It specifies CASSLVTSGHNEQFF.

This clonotype was found many times. The genes are TRBV20-1 and TRBJ2-5; D might be TRBD1 or TRBD2, each matching 5 bases. CDR3 length equals 15 residues. Germline loops: CDR1 DFQATT, CDR2 SNEGSKA (reference sequence). V dropped 0 bases and J dropped 4 bases, with 15 bases sitting between them. This chain's CDR3 is CSARDIGTPLETQYF. As DNA, the CDR3 is TGCAGTGCTAGAGATATCGGGACGCCACTAGAGACCCAGTACTTC.

V gene TRBV4-2 combines with J gene TRBJ2-3, with 7 bases that match TRBD1. CDR1 and CDR2 from the germline V gene are LGHNA and YNFKEQ. Germline trimming cut 0 bases from V and 4 bases from J; bases unmatched to any gene: 4. The CDR3 has 15 amino acids. As DNA, the CDR3 is TGTGCCAGCAGCCAAGAACAGGGGAACGCAGATACGCAGTATTTT. This translates into CASSQEQGNADTQYF.

The chain couples TRBV19 to TRBJ2-1, with D possibly matching TRBD1 (5 bases). CDR3 size: 14 residues. V was pared by 10 bases and J by 1 base, with 14 bases between. Germline CDR1 and CDR2: LNHDA and SQIVND (reference sequence). The CDR3 DNA reads TGTGCCACCAAGGGGCAGATTTCCTACAATGAGCAGTTCTTC. This codes for CATKGQISYNEQFF.

This clonotype was picked up many times. The chain recombines TRBV27 with TRBJ1-4; D perhaps matches TRBD1 (5 bases). Germline CDR1 and CDR2: MNHEY and SMNVEV (reference sequence). This CDR3 has 12 amino acids. V gave up 6 bases and J gave up 8 bases, with 10 bases separating them. The CDR3 region is CASSKNREKLFF. The CDR3 DNA reads TGTGCCAGCAGCAAAAACAGGGAAAAACTGTTTTTT.

This clonotype was counted many times. V and J are TRBV20-1 and TRBJ1-1, with 7 bases fitting TRBD1. CDR3 length: 13 amino acids. CDR1 is DFQATT and CDR2 is SNEGSKA in the germline V gene (reference sequence). The V gene end was trimmed by 4 bases and the J gene end by 3 bases; junction bases not matched to a gene: 5. CDR3 sequence: CSAKGTVDTEAFF. As DNA, the CDR3 is TGCAGTGCTAAAGGGACAGTAGACACTGAAGCTTTCTTT.

The chain combines TRBV19 with TRBJ2-1, with unresolved D. V lost 2 bases, J lost 6 bases, and 14 bases lay in between. CDR1 is LNHDA and CDR2 is SQIVND in the germline V gene (reference sequence). The CDR3 is 15 residues long. The CDR3 reads CASSITPQMGNEQFF. CDR3 DNA sequence: TGTGCCAGTAGTATAACACCTCAAATGGGCAATGAGCAGTTCTTC.

As to this clonotype: One end of the junction is discordant with germline, which a read error may explain. The rearrangement uses TRBV20-1 and TRBJ2-1; D possibly corresponds to TRBD2 (5 bases). This CDR3 contains 15 residues. Germline lookup yields CDR1 DFQATT and CDR2 SNEGSKA (reference sequence). The DNA for the CDR3 is TGCAGTGCTAGAGGAGGATTGGGGAGTTACAATGAGCAGATCTTC. Translation gives CSARGGLGSYNEQIF.

The V call is TRBV6-5, the J call TRBJ2-7, with 10 bases lining up with TRBD1. CDR3 length: 15 amino acids. The V gene end was trimmed by 2 bases and the J gene end by 4 bases; junction bases not matched to a gene: 5. The V gene's germline CDR1 is MNHEY and CDR2 SVGAGI. Here the CDR3 reads CASSYKTGGWYEQYF. Written as DNA, the CDR3 is TGTGCCAGCAGTTACAAGACAGGGGGCTGGTACGAGCAGTACTTC.

Many counts were recorded for this clonotype. The chain combines TRBV21-1 with TRBJ2-3; the table assigns TRBD1, which was not confirmed against the DNA. TRBV21-1 is a pseudogene. The CDR3 covers 16 residues. The CDR3 reads CASSKSYRGATDTQYF. In DNA form, the CDR3 reads TGTGCCAGCAGCAAGTCATACAGGGGGGCCACAGATACGCAGTATTTT.

V usage is TRBV6-4 and J usage is TRBJ2-1; D unclear. V shed 0 bases and J shed 5 bases, with 5 bases lying between them. The CDR3 spans 13 residues. CDR1 is MRHNA, CDR2 SNTAGT, per germline. CDR3 region: CASSDSVDNEQFF. Written as DNA, the CDR3 is TGTGCCAGCAGTGACTCGGTTGACAATGAGCAGTTCTTC.

J is TRBJ1-3 and V is TRBV6-2 or TRBV6-3; D ambiguous. CDR1 and CDR2 (germline): MNHEY, SVGEGT. The CDR3 runs 15 residues. The ends were cut back, 3 bases at V and 0 bases at J, with 9 bases in the middle. The chain's CDR3 is CASSYSWSSGNTIYF. CDR3 sequence (DNA): TGTGCCAGCAGTTATTCCTGGAGCTCTGGAAACACCATATATTTT.

This clonotype has only a few counts. This chain links TRBV19 with TRBJ2-1; the D gene is possibly TRBD1 (6 bases). The CDR3 has 16 residues. Trimming pared 6 bases from V and 6 bases from J, leaving 21 bases between. Looked up from germline, CDR1 is LNHDA and CDR2 is SQIVND (reference sequence). CDR3 sequence (DNA): TGTGCCAGTAGAGATTCTCTGGGGGCCGCGGGCAATGAGCAGTTCTTC. Protein product: CASRDSLGAAGNEQFF.

V and J are TRBV5-1 and TRBJ2-7, with D perhaps TRBD2 (6 bases). Germline V lookup: CDR1 SGHRS, CDR2 YFSETQ. CDR3 length: 14 residues. The V end lost 4 bases, the J end lost 2 bases, and 13 bases lay between the germline ends. The CDR3 DNA sequence: TGCGCCAGCAGCGGAGGGCCGTGGCCCTACGAGCAGTACTTC. Protein: CASSGGPWPYEQYF.

This clonotype came up a few times. The chain's CDR3 is CASSLDRLGGVETQYF. The CDR3 DNA follows: TGTGCCAGCAGCTTAGATCGTTTGGGGGGGGTAGAGACCCAGTACTTC. The chain has TRBV11-2 and TRBJ2-5, with 7 bases aligning to TRBD2. V was pared by 0 bases and J by 4 bases, with 8 bases of the junction left unmatched. The CDR3 has 16 residues. CDR1 and CDR2 from the germline V gene are SGHAT and FQNNGV.